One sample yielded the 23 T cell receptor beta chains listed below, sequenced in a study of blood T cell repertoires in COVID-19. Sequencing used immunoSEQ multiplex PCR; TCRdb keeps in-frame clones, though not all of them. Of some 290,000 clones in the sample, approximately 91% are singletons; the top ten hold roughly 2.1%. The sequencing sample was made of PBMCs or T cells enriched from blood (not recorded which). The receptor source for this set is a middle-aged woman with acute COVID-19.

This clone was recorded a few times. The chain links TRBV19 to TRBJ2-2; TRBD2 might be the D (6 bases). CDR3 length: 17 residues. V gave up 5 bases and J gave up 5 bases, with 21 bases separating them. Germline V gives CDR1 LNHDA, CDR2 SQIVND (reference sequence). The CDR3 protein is CASSYSWGGGLTGELFF. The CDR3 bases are TGTGCCAGTAGTTATTCGTGGGGAGGTGGTTTGACCGGGGAGCTGTTTTTT.

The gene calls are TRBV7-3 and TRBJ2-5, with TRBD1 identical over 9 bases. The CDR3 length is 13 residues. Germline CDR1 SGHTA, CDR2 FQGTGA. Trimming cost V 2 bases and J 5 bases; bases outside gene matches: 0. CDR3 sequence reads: CASSLGQGETQYF. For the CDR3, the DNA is TGTGCCAGCAGCTTAGGACAGGGGGAGACCCAGTACTTC.

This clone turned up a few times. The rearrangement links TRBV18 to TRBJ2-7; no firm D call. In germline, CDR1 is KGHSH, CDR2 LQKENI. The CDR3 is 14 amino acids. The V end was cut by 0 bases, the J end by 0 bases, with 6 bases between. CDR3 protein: CASSPPQSSYEQYF. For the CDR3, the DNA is TGTGCCAGCTCACCACCACAGAGCTCCTACGAGCAGTACTTC.

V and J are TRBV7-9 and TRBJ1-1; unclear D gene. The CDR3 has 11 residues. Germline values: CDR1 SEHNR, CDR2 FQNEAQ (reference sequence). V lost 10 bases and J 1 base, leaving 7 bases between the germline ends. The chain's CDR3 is CAIRGNTEAFF. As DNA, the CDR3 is TGTGCCATCCGGGGGAACACTGAAGCTTTCTTT.

CDR3 in DNA: TGTGCCAGCAGCCTGTCCGGGACAGGGGCTGGCGGGGAGCTGTTTTTT. It encodes CASSLSGTGAGGELFF. The genes are TRBV14 and TRBJ2-2, with 10 bases that match TRBD1. CDR3 size: 16 residues. The germline CDR1 and CDR2 sequences are SGHDN and FVKESK. V gave up 4 bases and J gave up 7 bases; unmatched junction bases: 9.

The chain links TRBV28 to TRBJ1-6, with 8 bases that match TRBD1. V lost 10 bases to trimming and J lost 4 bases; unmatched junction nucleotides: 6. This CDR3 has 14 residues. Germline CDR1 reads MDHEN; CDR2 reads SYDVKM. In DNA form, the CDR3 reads TGTGCCACCCGGGGACAGGCATATAATTCACCCCTCCACTTT. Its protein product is CATRGQAYNSPLHF.

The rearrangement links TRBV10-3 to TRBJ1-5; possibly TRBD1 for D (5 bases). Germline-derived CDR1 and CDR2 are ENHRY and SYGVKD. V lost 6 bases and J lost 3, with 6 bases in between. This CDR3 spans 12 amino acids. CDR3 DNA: TGTGCCATCAGGGACAACAATCAGCCCCAGCATTTT. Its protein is CAIRDNNQPQHF.

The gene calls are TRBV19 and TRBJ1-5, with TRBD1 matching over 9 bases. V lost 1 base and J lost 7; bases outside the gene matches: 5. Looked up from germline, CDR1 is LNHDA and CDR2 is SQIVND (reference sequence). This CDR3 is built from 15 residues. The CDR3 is CASSIGTGEKQPQHF. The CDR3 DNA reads TGTGCCAGTAGTATAGGGACAGGGGAAAAGCAGCCCCAGCATTTT.

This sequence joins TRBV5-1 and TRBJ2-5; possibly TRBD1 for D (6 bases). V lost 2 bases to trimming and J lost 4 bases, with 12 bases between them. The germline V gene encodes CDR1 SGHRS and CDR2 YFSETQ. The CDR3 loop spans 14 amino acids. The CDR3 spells CASSFRGSGETQYF. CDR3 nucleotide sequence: TGCGCCAGCAGCTTCAGGGGCTCAGGAGAGACCCAGTACTTC.

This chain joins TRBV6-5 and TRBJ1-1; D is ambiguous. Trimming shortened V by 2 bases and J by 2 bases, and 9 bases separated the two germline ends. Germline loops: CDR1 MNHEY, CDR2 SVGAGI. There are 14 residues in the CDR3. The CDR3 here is CASSYHGVNTEAFF. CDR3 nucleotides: TGTGCCAGCAGTTACCACGGAGTAAACACTGAAGCTTTCTTT.

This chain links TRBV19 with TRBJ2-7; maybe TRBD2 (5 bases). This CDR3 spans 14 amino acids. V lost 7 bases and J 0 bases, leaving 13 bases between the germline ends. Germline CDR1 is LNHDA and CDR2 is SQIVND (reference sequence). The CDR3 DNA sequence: TGTGCCAGTAACGAGGGTACCAGCTCCTACGAGCAGTACTTC. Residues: CASNEGTSSYEQYF. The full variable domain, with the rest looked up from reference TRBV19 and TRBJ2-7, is DGGITQSPKYLFRKEGQNVTLSCEQNLNHDAMYWYRQDPGQGLRLIYYSQIVNDFQKGDIAEGYSVSREKKESFPLTVTSAQKNPTAFYLCASNEGTSSYEQYFGPGTRLTVT.

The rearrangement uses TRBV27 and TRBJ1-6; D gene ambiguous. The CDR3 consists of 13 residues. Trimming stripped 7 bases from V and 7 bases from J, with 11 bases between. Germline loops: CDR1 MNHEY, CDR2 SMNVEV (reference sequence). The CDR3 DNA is TGTGCCAGCATGCCCCGTGGCAATTCACCCCTCCACTTT. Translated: CASMPRGNSPLHF.

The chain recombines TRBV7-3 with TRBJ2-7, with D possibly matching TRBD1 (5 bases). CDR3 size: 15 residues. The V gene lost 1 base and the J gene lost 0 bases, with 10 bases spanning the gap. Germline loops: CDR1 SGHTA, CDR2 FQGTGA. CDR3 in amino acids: CASSLKAGSSYEQYF. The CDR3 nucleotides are TGTGCCAGCAGCTTAAAGGCAGGGTCCTCCTACGAGCAGTACTTC.

The CDR3: CASSLGLAQETQYF. The CDR3 DNA is TGCGCCAGCAGCTTGGGATTAGCACAAGAGACCCAGTACTTC. The chain recombines TRBV5-1 with TRBJ2-5; D gene unclear. The CDR3 is made up of 14 amino acids. Germline V CDR1 and CDR2: SGHRS, YFSETQ. V was cut by 0 bases and J by 2 bases, with 8 bases left in between.

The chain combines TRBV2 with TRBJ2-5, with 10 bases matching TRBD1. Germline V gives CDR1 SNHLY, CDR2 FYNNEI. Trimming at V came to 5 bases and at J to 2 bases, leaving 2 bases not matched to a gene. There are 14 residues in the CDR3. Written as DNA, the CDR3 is TGTGCCAGCAGTCGGGACAGGGGACAAGAGACCCAGTACTTC. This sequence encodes CASSRDRGQETQYF.

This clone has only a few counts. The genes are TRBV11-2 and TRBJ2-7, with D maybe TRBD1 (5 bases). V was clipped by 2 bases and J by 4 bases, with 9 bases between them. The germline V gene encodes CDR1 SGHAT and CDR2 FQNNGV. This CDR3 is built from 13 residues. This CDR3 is CASSLWQGYEQYF. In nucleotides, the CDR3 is TGTGCCAGCAGCTTATGGCAGGGTTACGAGCAGTACTTC.

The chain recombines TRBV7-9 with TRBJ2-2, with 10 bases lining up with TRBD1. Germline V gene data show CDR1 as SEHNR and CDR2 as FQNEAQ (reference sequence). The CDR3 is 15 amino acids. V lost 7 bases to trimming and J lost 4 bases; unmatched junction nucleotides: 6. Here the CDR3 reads CASNPGTGVTGELFF. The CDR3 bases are TGTGCCAGCAACCCCGGGACAGGGGTCACCGGGGAGCTGTTTTTT.

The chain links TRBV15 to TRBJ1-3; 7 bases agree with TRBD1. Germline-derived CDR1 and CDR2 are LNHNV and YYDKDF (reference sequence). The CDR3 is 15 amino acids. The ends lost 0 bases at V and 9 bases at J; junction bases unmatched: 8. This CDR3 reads CATSRDLVTGRTIYF. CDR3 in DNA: TGTGCCACCAGCAGAGATCTAGTGACAGGGCGCACCATATATTTT.

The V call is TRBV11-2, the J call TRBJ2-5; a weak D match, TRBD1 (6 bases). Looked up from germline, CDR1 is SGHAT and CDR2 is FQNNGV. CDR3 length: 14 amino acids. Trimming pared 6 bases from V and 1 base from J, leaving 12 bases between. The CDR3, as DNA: TGTGCCAGCAGTTCACAGGGATCCCAAGAGACCCAGTACTTC. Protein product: CASSSQGSQETQYF.

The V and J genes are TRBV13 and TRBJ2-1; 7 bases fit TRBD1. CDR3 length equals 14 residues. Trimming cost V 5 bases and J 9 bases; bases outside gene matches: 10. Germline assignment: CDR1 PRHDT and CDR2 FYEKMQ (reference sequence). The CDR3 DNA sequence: TGTGCCAGCAGCCTCCGACAGGGTCTCGGTGAGCAGTTCTTC. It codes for CASSLRQGLGEQFF.

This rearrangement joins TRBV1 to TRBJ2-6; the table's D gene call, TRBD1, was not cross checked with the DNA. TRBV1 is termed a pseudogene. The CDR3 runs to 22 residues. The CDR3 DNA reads TGCACCAGCAGCCAAGACCCGGGATCTTACGGGACAGAGCTCTCTGGGGCCAACGTCCTGACTTTC. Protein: CTSSQDPGSYGTELSGANVLTF.

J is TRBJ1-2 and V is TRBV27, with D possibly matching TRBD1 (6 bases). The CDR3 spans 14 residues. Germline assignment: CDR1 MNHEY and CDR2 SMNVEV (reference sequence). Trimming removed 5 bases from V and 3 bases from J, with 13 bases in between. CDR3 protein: CASSPPTGYYGYTF. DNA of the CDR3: TGTGCCAGCAGTCCTCCTACAGGGTACTATGGCTACACCTTC.

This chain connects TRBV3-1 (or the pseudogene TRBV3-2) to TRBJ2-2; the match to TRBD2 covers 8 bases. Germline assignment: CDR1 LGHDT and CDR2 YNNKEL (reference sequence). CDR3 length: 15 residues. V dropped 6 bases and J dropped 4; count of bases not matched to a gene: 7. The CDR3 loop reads CASRRAGASTGELFF. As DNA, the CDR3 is TGTGCCAGCAGGAGAGCGGGGGCGTCCACCGGGGAGCTGTTTTTT.